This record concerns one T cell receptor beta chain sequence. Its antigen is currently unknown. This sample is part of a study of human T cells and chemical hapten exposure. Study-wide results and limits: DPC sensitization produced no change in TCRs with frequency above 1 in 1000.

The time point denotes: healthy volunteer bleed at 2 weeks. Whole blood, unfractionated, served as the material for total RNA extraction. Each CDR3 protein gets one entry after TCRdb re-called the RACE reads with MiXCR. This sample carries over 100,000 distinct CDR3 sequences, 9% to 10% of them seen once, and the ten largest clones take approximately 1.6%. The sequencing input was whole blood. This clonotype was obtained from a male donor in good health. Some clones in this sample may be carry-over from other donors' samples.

The CDR3 loop is CASRDPGGEAFF. CDR3 sequence (DNA): TGTGCCAGTAGGGACCCCGGGGGTGAAGCTTTCTTT. The chain uses TRBV19 and TRBJ1-1, with D perhaps matching TRBD1 (5 bases). The germline CDR1 and CDR2 sequences are LNHDA and SQIVND (reference sequence). CDR3 length equals 12 residues. With 6 bases removed from V and 7 bases from J, the gap between germline ends came to 12 bases.